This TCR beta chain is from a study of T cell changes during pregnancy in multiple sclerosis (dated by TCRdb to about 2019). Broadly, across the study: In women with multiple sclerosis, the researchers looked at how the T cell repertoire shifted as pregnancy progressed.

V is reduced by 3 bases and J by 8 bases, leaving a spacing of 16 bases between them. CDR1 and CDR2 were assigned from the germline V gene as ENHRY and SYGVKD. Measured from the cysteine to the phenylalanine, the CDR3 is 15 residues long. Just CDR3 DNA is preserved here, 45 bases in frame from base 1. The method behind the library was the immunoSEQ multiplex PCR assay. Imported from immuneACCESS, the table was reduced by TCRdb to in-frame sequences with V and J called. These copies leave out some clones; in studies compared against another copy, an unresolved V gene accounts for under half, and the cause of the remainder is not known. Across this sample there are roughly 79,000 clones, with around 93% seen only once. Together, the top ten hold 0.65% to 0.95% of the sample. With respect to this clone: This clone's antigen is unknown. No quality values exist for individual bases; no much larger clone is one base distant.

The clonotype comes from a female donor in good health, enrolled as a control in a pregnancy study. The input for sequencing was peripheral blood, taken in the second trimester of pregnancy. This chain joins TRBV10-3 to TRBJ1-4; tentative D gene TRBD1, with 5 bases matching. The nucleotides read TGTGCCATCAGTGACCCGAGCAGGGAAGGAGAAAAACTGTTTTTT. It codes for CAISDPSREGEKLFF.